This T cell receptor beta chain was observed in a study of blood T cell repertoires in COVID-19. Study summary: The samples span acute and convalescent COVID-19 from the United States, Italy and Spain.

In the source study's methods: Estimated nucleated cell counts came from reference gene primer amplification. TCRdb's copy holds only in-frame clones and misses some; the assay was immunoSEQ multiplex PCR. That table supplies the V and J calls and clone size; D and trimming were determined from the DNA. The sample yields 150,000 to 190,000 clones, roughly nine tenths seen once. Germline CDR1 and CDR2: GTSNPN and SVGIG (reference sequence). With 4 bases clipped from V and 3 bases from J, the junction kept 8 bases outside the gene matches. The CDR3 contains 14 residues. The V and J genes are TRBV30 and TRBJ1-2; 7 bases are a match to TRBD1. The receptor was isolated from a woman aged 40 to 50 with acute or convalescent COVID-19. Sequencing was performed on peripheral blood. CDR3 in amino acids: CAWTPQQGYYGYTF. The CDR3, as DNA: TGTGCCTGGACCCCCCAACAGGGGTACTATGGCTACACCTTC. Variable domain in full (rest from reference TRBV30 and TRBJ1-2): SQTIHQWPATLVQPVGSPLSLECTVEGTSNPNLYWYRQAAGRGLQLLFYSVGIGQISSEVPQNLSASRPQDRQFILSSKKLLLSDSGFYLCAWTPQQGYYGYTFGSGTRLTVV.